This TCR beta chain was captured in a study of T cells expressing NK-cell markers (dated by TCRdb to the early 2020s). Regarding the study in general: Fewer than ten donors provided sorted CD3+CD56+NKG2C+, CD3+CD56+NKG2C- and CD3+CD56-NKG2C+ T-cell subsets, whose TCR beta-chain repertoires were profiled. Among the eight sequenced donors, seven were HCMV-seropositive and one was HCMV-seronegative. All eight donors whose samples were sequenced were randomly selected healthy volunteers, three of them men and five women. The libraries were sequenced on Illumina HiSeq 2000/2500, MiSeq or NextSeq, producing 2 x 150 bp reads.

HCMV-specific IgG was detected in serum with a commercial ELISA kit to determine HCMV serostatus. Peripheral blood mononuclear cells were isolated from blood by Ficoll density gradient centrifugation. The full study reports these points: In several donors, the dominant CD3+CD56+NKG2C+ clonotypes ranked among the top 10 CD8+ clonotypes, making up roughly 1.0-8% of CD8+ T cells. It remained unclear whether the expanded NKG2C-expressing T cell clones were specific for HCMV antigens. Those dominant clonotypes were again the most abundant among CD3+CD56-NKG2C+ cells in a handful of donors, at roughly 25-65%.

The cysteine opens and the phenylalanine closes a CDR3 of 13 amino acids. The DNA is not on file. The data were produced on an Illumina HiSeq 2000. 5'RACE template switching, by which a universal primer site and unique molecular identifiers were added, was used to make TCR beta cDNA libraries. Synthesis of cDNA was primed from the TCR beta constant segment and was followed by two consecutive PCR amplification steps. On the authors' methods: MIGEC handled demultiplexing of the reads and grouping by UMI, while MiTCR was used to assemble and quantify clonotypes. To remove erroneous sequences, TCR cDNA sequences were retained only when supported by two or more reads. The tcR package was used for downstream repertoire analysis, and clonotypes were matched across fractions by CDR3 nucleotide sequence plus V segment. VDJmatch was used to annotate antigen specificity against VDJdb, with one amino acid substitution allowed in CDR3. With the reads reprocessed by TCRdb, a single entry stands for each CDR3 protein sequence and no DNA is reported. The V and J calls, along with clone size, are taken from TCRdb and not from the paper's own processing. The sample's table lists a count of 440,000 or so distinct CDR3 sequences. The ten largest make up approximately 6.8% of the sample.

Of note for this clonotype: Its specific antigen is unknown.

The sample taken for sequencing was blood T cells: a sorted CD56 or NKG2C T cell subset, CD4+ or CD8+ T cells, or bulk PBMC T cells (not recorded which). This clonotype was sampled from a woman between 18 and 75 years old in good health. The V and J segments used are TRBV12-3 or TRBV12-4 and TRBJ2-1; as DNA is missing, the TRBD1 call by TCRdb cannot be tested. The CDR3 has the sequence CASSLRDGHEQFF.